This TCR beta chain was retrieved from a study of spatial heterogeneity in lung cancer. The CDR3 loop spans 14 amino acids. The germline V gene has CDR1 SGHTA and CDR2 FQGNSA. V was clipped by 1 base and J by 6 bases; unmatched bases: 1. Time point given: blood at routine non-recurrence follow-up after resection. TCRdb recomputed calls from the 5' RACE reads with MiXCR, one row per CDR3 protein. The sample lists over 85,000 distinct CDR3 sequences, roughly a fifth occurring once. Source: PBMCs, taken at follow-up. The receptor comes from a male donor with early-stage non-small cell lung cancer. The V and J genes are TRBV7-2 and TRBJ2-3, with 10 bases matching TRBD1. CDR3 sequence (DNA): TGTGCCAGCAGCTTAGGACAGGGGGCCGATACGCAGTATTTT. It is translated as CASSLGQGADTQYF.